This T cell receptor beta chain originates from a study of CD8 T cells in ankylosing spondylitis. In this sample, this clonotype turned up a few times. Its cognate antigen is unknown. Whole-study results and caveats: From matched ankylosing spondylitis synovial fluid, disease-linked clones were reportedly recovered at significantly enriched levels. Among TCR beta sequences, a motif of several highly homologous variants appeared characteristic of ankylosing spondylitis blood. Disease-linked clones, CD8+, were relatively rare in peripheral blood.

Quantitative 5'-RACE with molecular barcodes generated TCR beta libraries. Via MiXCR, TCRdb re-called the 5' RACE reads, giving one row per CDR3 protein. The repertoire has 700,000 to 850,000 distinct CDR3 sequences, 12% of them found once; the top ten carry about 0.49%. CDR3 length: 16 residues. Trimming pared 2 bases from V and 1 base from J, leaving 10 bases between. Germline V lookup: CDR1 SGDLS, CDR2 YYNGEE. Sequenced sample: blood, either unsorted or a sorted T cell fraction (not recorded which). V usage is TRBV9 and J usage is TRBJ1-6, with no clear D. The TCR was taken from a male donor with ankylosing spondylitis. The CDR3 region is CASSVRERSYNSPLHF. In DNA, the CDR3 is TGTGCCAGCAGCGTGAGGGAAAGGTCCTATAATTCACCCCTCCACTTT.